The 14 T cell receptor beta chains in this list originate from one sample, sequenced in a study of blood T cell repertoires in COVID-19. Repertoires were generated with immunoSEQ multiplex PCR, while TCRdb's copy carries only in-frame clones and drops some. Among about 55,000 clones, about 90% were seen once, and the ten largest hold 15%. The sample consisted of peripheral blood. These receptors were collected from a human donor with active COVID-19. The donor label of this sample is uncertain.

This clone was detected once. The chain couples TRBV6-5 to TRBJ2-3; weak D call: TRBD1 (6 bases). This CDR3 is built from 13 residues. Per the germline V gene, CDR1 is MNHEY and CDR2 is SVGAGI. The germline V and J ends were trimmed by 6 bases and 4 bases, with 11 bases remaining between them. CDR3 residues: CASRRTEADTQYF. The CDR3 bases are TGTGCCAGCAGGAGGACAGAGGCAGATACGCAGTATTTT.

Concerning this clone itself: Distinct nucleotide sequences in the sample also encode this CDR3. The genes are TRBV19 and TRBJ2-2; 13 bases align to TRBD2. Germline CDR1 is LNHDA and CDR2 is SQIVND (reference sequence). V was pared by 1 base and J by 1 base, with 0 bases of the junction left unmatched. CDR3 length: 17 amino acids. This chain's CDR3 is CASSIGLAGGNTGELFF. CDR3 DNA sequence: TGTGCCAGTAGTATAGGACTAGCGGGGGGGAACACCGGGGAGCTGTTTTTT.

The J gene is TRBJ1-2, the V gene TRBV29-1; 9 bases map to TRBD1. Germline CDR1 reads SQVTM; CDR2 reads ANQGSEA. Losses at the gene ends were 8 bases for V and 5 bases for J; bases not matched to a gene: 12. The CDR3 totals 14 residues. This CDR3 reads CSYERQGGTYGYTF. CDR3 nucleotides: TGCAGCTACGAAAGACAGGGGGGGACTTATGGCTACACCTTC.

J is TRBJ2-3 and V is TRBV19; D is undetermined. V gave up 3 bases and J gave up 4 bases, with 8 bases separating them. The germline gives CDR1 LNHDA, CDR2 SQIVND (reference sequence). The CDR3 runs 13 residues. CDR3 protein: CASSIRLSDTQYF. CDR3 bases: TGTGCCAGTAGTATCCGACTGTCAGATACGCAGTATTTT.

Only one count was recorded for this clone. V gene TRBV13 combines with J gene TRBJ2-5; 8 bases agree with TRBD1. Germline CDR1 and CDR2: PRHDT and FYEKMQ (reference sequence). Trimming at V came to 4 bases and at J to 2 bases, leaving 15 bases not matched to a gene. CDR3 length: 18 amino acids. In DNA form, the CDR3 reads TGTGCCAGCAGCTCAAGCGACAGGGGCCAACTTCTACAAGAGACCCAGTACTTC. Translation gives CASSSSDRGQLLQETQYF.

The rearrangement links TRBV10-3 to TRBJ1-5; possible D gene TRBD1, 5 bases. The CDR3 is 12 amino acids. With 11 bases removed from V and 4 bases from J, the gap between germline ends came to 12 bases. Germline CDR1 ENHRY, CDR2 SYGVKD. The CDR3 region has the DNA TGTGCCGTGGGGGAGGGTAATCAGCCCCAGCATTTT. Protein: CAVGEGNQPQHF.

This chain links TRBV9 with TRBJ2-7; D not certain. This CDR3 comprises 14 residues. V lost 0 bases and J 5 bases, leaving 12 bases between the germline ends. Germline CDR1 and CDR2: SGDLS and YYNGEE. CDR3 sequence: CASSVGAIHDEQYF. CDR3 coding DNA: TGTGCCAGCAGCGTAGGAGCGATACATGACGAGCAGTACTTC.

This clone has only one observation. This rearrangement joins TRBV7-9 to TRBJ1-2, with TRBD1 matching 9 bases. Germline V gene sequence: CDR1 SEHNR, CDR2 FQNEAQ (reference sequence). The CDR3 has 15 residues. Trimming removed 3 bases from V and 6 bases from J; junction bases left unmatched: 8. CDR3 in amino acids: CASSFPQGALNGYTF. CDR3 DNA sequence: TGTGCCAGCAGCTTTCCACAGGGGGCCTTAAATGGCTACACCTTC.

The CDR3 DNA sequence: TGCAGTGCTAGTGGCGGGGGTTTCGAGCAGTACTTC. Translation gives CSASGGGFEQYF. The chain has TRBV20-1 and TRBJ2-7; 7 bases align to TRBD2. With 3 bases clipped from V and 6 bases from J, the junction kept 5 bases outside the gene matches. Germline V gene sequence: CDR1 DFQATT, CDR2 SNEGSKA (reference sequence). CDR3 length: 12 residues.

The V call is TRBV5-6, the J call TRBJ1-3; perhaps TRBD1 as D (5 bases). Germline-derived CDR1 and CDR2 are SGHDT and YYEEEE. Trimming cost V 0 bases and J 0 bases, with 19 bases left between them. The CDR3 is 19 amino acids. The CDR3: CASSLVYGTIALSGNTIYF. The CDR3, as DNA: TGTGCCAGCAGCTTGGTTTACGGGACTATTGCCCTCTCTGGAAACACCATATATTTT.

The chain recombines TRBV19 with TRBJ2-3; 11 bases are a match to TRBD2. The V and J ends lost 0 bases and 5 bases, in that order; junction bases with no gene match: 10. Germline V gene data show CDR1 as LNHDA and CDR2 as SQIVND (reference sequence). The CDR3 is made up of 18 amino acids. The CDR3: CASSIDRVAGGSRDTQYF. The CDR3, as DNA: TGTGCCAGTAGTATAGATCGAGTAGCGGGAGGGTCCCGAGATACGCAGTATTTT.

J is TRBJ1-5 and V is TRBV19; D perhaps matches TRBD1 (6 bases). The CDR3 runs 14 residues. In germline, CDR1 is LNHDA, CDR2 SQIVND (reference sequence). V dropped 1 base and J dropped 4 bases, with 8 bases sitting between them. CDR3 DNA: TGTGCCAGTAGTATAGGAGGGACAAATCAGCCCCAGCATTTT. It is translated as CASSIGGTNQPQHF.

In its sample, this clone was seen a few times. The gene calls are TRBV5-6 and TRBJ1-5; D ambiguous. Trimming removed 3 bases from V and 0 bases from J, with 13 bases in between. The length of the CDR3 is 16 residues. The germline V gene encodes CDR1 SGHDT and CDR2 YYEEEE. CDR3 protein: CASSSQLSYSNQPQHF. CDR3 nucleotides: TGTGCCAGCAGCTCCCAACTCTCCTATAGCAATCAGCCCCAGCATTTT.

The J gene is TRBJ2-1, the V gene TRBV2; TRBD2 matches 9 bases. CDR1 is SNHLY, CDR2 FYNNEI, per germline. The V segment lost 6 bases and the J segment 6 bases; nucleotides outside the gene matches: 0. The CDR3 length is 12 residues. This CDR3 is CASRLAGNEQFF. CDR3 sequence (DNA): TGTGCCAGCAGACTAGCGGGCAATGAGCAGTTCTTC. The entire variable domain, with the rest obtained from reference TRBV2 and TRBJ2-1, is as follows: EPEVTQTPSHQVTQMGQEVILRCVPISNHLYFYWYRQILGQKVEFLVSFYNNEISEKSEIFDDQFSVERPDGSNFTLKIRSTKLEDSAMYFCASRLAGNEQFFGPGTRLTVL.